Included here is one T cell receptor (beta chain) sequence, with context. Its antigen is unknown. The sample holds no much larger clone one base away, and base qualities are not on file. V is clipped by 6 bases and J by 12 bases, and the sequence between their germline boundaries is 8 bases long. From cysteine to phenylalanine, the CDR3 is 9 amino acids long. CDR3 DNA is the only sequence kept; it has 27 bases, read in frame from the first base. Taken from the germline V gene, the CDR1 and CDR2 loops are ENHRY and SYGVKD. The source of the sample is a study of shared clonotypes between healthy human individuals (dated by TCRdb to the early 2020s). Context from the whole study: The cohort comprised a couple of women and a few men aged 18 to 49 years. For each donor, CD4 naive and CD4 memory were each run on three plates, CD8 naive on two plates, and CD8 memory on one plate. To increase sequencing depth and limit assay-specific biases, different laboratories used diverse techniques to prepare libraries and sequence TCR repertoires. Each donor's leukapheresis produced roughly between roughly 0.85 and 10 billion PBMCs. Blood TCR repertoires of about five healthy adults were deeply sequenced to estimate repertoire size and the extent of clonotype sharing between individuals. Points the paper makes about the study in general: Higher generation probabilities were observed for clonotypes shared by all four sorted-subset donors than for non-shared clonotypes. Incomplete sequencing was indicated by rarefaction of sorted-subset datasets, despite the large sequencing depth. The genetic and exposure-history diversity represented was limited by the small number of donors. Larger estimated clonotype richness was generally found for naive subsets than for memory subsets. Across several donors, about 4.5% of naive CD4, 3% to 3.5% of naive CD8, about 2.3% of memory CD4, and roughly 0.4% of memory CD8 clonotypes were shared. Pairwise subsampling indicated that sequencing depth was expected to affect the degree of clonotype sharing among donors. Sampling was limited to blood, and TCR repertoires in tissue likely differ from TCR repertoires in blood.

Donors were healthy HIV-negative adults with no recently reported acute infections or vaccinations. All donors were Caucasian adults living in Nashville, Tennessee, USA. CD4+ T cells were enriched by magnetic negative selection, after which naive cells were positively selected on CD45RA and the negative fraction was taken as the memory subset. Blood was collected by leukapheresis, and PBMCs were isolated by Ficoll-Histopaque density gradient centrifugation and then cryopreserved in liquid nitrogen vapor phase. Purity and quantity of every magnetically sorted T cell population were checked by analytical flow cytometry. Genomic DNA was isolated from every sorted fraction and measured by UV absorbance on a Nanodrop 2000c. Using the deep immunoSEQ assay, multiplex PCR amplified TCR CDR3 regions from genomic DNA. Genomic DNA extracted from each cell subset was distributed evenly over all wells of several immunoSEQ 96-well plates, and each plate served as one replicate. Each replicate PCR for sorted subsets received about 210 ng genomic DNA, equal to tens of thousands of T cell genomes. The purified libraries were quantified using a Qubit 3.0 fluorometer, sized with a Bioanalyzer 2100, and then quantified again using the KAPA Library Quantification kit. A separate single-read 150-cycle Illumina NextSeq 550 flow cell was used to sequence each immunoSEQ 96-well plate. The original pipeline was this. Because the immunoSEQ output held only junctional sequences and lacked quality scores, the filtering could not match the filtering applied to full-length reads. Sequences were annotated with PyIR, a Python wrapper for IgBLAST v1.9, using IMGT germline references to assign V/J genes and CDR3. Reads with weak V/J assignments (E-value above 1e-6), missing CDR3, stop codons, out-of-frame junctions, or ambiguous translated residues were removed. V3J clonotypes were defined as sequences sharing the same inferred V gene, J gene, and CDR3 amino acid sequence. Percentage overlap between repertoires was calculated by dividing the number of shared unique clonotypes by the size of the smaller repertoire. Three approaches were used to assess repertoire richness: RTK rarefaction, the Chao1 estimator, and Recon v2.1 estimates of unobserved clonotypes. Generation probabilities were computed with OLGA for all TCRbeta clonotypes obtained by the gDNA method from several donors. In its TCRdb copy, this immuneACCESS table keeps in-frame sequences only and misses some clones. Where compared with another copy, unresolved V genes explain less than half of these, and the others have no known cause. V and J calls and clone size follow that table, whereas D and trimming were derived from the DNA. In all, the sample holds 1,100,000 or so clones, and 75% to 85% of those were seen once. Of the sample, roughly 0.56% falls within the top ten clones.

This TCR was sampled from a man aged 18-30 years in good health. Some clones in this sample may be carry-over from other donors' samples. The chain is made from TRBV10-3 and TRBJ1-1; the D gene remains uncertain. Sequencing was performed on memory CD4+ T cells from PBMCs. Per the publication, the cell subset or site label means: CD45RA-negative fraction. CDR3 sequence: CAIRAGTFF. The sequenced DNA: TGTGCCATCAGGGCGGGAACTTTCTTT.